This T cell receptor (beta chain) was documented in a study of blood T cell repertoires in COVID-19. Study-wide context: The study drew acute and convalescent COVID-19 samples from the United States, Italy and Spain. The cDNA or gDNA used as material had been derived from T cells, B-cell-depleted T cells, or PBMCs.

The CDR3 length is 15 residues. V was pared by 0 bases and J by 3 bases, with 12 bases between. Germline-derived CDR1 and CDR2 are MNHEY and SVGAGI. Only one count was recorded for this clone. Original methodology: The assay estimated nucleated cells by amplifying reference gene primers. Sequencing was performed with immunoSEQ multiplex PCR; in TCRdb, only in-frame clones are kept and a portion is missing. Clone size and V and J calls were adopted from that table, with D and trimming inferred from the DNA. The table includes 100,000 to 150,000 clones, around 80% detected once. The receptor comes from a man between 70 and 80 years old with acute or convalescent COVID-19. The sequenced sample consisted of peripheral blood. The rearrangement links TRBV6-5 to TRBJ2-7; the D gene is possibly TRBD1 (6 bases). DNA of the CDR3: TGTGCCAGCAGTTACTCGGGGGCAGCCTACTACGAGCAGTACTTC. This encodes CASSYSGAAYYEQYF.